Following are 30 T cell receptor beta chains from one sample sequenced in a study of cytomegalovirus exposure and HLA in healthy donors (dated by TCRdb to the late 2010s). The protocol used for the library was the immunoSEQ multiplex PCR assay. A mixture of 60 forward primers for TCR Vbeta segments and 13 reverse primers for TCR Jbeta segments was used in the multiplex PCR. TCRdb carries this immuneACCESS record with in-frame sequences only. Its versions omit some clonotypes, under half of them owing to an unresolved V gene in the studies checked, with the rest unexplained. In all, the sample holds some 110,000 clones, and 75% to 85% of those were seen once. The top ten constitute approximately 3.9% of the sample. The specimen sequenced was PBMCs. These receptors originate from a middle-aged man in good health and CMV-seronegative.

CDR3 amino acids: CASSITGGLQETQYF. CDR3 sequence (DNA): TGTGCCAGCAGCATTACGGGGGGATTACAAGAGACCCAGTACTTC. The J gene is TRBJ2-5, the V gene TRBV11-2, with 7 bases lining up with TRBD2. Trimming took 5 bases from V and 2 from J; bases not matched to a gene: 8. The CDR3 is made up of 15 amino acids. Per the germline V gene, CDR1 is SGHAT and CDR2 is FQNNGV.

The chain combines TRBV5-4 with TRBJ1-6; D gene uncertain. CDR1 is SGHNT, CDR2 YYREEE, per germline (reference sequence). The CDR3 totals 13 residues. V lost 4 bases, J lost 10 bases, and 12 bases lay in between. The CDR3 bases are TGTGCCAGCAGCGTCCGCGGTCCCTCACCCCTCCACTTT. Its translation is CASSVRGPSPLHF.

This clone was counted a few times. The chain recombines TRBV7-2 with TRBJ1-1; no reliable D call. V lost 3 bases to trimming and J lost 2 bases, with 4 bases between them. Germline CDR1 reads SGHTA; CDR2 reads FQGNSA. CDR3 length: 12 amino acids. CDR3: CASSFVNTEAFF. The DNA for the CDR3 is TGTGCCAGCAGCTTTGTAAACACTGAAGCTTTCTTT.

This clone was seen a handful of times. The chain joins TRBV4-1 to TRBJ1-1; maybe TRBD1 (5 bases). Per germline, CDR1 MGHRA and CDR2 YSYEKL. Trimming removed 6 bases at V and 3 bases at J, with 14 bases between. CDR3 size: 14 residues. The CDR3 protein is CASRGPLRDTEAFF. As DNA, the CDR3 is TGCGCCAGCAGGGGCCCGCTCAGGGACACTGAAGCTTTCTTT.

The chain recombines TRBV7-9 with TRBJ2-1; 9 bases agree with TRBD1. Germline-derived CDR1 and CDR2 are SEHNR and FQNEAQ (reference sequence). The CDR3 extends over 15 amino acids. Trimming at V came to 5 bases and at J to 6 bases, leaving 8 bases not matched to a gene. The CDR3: CASSLTGQGPNEQFF. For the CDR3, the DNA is TGTGCCAGCAGCCTTACGGGACAGGGACCCAATGAGCAGTTCTTC.

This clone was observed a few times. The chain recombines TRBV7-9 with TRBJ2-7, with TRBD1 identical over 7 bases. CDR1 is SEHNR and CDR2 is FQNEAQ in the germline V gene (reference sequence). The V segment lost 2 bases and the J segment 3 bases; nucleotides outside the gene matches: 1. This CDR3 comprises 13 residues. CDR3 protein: CASSLTGVYEQYF. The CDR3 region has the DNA TGTGCCAGCAGCTTAACAGGGGTCTACGAGCAGTACTTC.

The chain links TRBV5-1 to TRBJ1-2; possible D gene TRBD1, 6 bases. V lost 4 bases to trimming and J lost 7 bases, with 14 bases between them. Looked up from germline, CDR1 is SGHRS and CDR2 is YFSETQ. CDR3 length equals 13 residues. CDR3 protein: CASSDGDRSGYTF. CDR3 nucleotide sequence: TGCGCCAGCAGCGACGGAGACAGGAGTGGCTACACCTTC.

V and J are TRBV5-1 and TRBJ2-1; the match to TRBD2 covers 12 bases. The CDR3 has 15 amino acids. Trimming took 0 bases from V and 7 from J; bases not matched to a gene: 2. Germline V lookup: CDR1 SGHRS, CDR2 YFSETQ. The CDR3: CASSLVGTSGNEQFF. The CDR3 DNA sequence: TGCGCCAGCAGCTTGGTGGGGACTAGCGGGAATGAGCAGTTCTTC.

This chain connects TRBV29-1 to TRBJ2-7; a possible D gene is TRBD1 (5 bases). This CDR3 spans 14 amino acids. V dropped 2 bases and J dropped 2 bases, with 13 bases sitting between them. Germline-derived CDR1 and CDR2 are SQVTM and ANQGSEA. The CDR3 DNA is TGCAGCGTTGAATTGGGTGACAGCGCCTACGAGCAGTACTTC. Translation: CSVELGDSAYEQYF.

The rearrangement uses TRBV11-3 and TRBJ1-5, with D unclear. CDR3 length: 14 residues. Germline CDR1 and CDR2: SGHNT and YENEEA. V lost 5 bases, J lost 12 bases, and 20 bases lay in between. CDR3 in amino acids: CASSTPRPRRRQHF. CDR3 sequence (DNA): TGTGCCAGCAGCACGCCCAGGCCTCGGAGGCGCCAGCATTTT. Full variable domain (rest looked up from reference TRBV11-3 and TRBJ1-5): EAGVVQSPRYKIIEKKQPVAFWCNPISGHNTLYWYLQNLGQGPELLIRYENEEAVDDSQLPKDRFSAERLKGVDSTLKIQPAELGDSAVYLCASSTPRPRRRQHFGDGTRLSIL.

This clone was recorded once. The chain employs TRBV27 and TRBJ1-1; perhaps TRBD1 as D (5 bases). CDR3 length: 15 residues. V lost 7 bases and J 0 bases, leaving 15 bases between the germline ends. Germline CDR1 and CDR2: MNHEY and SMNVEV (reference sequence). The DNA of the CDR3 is TGTGCCAGCACCCATGGGGGGGAAATGAACACTGAAGCTTTCTTT. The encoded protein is CASTHGGEMNTEAFF.

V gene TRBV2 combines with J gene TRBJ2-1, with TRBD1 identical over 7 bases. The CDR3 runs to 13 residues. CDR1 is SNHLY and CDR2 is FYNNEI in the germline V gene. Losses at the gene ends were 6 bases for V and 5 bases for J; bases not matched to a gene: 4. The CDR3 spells CASRRGQNNEQFF. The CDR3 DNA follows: TGTGCCAGCAGAAGGGGACAGAACAATGAGCAGTTCTTC.

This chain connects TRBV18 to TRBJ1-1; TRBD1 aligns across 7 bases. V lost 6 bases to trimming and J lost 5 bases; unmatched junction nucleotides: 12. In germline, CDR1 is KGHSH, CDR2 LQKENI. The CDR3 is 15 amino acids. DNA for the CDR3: TGTGCCAGCTCCCCTACAGGGGTTGAGGGGACTGAAGCTTTCTTT. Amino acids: CASSPTGVEGTEAFF.

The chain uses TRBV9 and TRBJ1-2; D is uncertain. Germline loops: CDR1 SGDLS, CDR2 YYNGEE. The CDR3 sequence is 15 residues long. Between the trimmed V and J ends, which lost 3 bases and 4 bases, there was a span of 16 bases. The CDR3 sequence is CASSAHDSQLYGYTF. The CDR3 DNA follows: TGTGCCAGCAGCGCCCATGATAGCCAACTCTATGGCTACACCTTC.

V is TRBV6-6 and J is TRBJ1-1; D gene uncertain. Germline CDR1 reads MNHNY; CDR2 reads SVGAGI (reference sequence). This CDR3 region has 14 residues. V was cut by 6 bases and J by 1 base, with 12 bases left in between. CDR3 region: CASSERAGNTEAFF. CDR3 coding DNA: TGTGCCAGCAGCGAACGGGCGGGGAACACTGAAGCTTTCTTT.

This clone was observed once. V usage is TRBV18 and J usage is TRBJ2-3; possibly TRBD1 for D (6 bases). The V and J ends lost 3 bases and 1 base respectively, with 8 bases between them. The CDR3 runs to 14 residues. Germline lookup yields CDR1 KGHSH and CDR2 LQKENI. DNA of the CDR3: TGTGCCAGCTCACCTCAGGGGCGCACAGATACGCAGTATTTT. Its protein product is CASSPQGRTDTQYF.

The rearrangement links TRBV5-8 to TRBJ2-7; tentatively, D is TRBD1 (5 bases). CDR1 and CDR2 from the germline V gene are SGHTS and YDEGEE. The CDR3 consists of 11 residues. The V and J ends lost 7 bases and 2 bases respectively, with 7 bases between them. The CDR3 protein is CASETAYEQYF. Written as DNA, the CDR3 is TGTGCCAGCGAGACAGCCTACGAGCAGTACTTC.

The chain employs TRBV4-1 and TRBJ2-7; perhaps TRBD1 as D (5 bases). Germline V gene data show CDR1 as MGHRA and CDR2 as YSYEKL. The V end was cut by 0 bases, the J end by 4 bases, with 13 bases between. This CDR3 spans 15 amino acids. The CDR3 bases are TGCGCCAGCAGCCAAGATCTGGCAGGGATTTACGAGCAGTACTTC. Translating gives CASSQDLAGIYEQYF.

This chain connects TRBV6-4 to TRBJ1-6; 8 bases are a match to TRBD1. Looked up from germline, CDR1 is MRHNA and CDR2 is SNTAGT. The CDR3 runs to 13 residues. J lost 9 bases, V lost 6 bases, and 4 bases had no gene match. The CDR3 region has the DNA TGTGCCAGCAGGTACGACAGGGGTTCACCCCTCCACTTT. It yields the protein CASRYDRGSPLHF.

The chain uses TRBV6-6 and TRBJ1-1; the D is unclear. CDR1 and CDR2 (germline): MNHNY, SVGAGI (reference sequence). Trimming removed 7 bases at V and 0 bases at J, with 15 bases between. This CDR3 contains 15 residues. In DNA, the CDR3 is TGTGCCAGCAAAGGGAATACGGACTTGAACACTGAAGCTTTCTTT. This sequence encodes CASKGNTDLNTEAFF.

The CDR3 DNA reads as TGTGCCAGCAGTAGCTGGAGGTCGGGAAATTCACCCCTCCACTTT. Translated, it gives CASSSWRSGNSPLHF. The rearrangement links TRBV6-4 to TRBJ1-6; no reliable D call. V dropped 5 bases and J dropped 7 bases, with 15 bases sitting between them. Germline loops: CDR1 MRHNA, CDR2 SNTAGT. This CDR3 is 15 amino acids long.

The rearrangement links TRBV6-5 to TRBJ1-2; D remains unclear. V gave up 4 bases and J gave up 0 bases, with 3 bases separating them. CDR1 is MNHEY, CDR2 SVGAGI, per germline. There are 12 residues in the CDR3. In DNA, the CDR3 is TGTGCCAGCAGTTCATCTAACTATGGCTACACCTTC. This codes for CASSSSNYGYTF.

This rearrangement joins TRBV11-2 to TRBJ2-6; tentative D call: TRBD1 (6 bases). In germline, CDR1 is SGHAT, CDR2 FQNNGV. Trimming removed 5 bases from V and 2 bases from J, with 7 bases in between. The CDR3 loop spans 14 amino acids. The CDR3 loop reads CASSGGPGANVLTF. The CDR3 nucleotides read TGTGCCAGCAGCGGGGGCCCTGGGGCCAACGTCCTGACTTTC.

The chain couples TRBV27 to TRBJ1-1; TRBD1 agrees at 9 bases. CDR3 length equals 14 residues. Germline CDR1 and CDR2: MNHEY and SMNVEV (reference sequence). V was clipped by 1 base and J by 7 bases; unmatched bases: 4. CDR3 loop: CASSLYRGHSEAFF. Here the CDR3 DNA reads TGTGCCAGCAGTTTATACAGGGGGCATAGTGAAGCTTTCTTT.

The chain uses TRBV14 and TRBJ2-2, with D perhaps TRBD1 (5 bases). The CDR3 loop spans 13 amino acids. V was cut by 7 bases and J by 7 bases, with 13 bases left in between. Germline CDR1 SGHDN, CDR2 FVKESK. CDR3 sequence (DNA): TGTGCCAGCAACTCCATTAGGGGCGGGGAGCTGTTTTTT. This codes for CASNSIRGGELFF.

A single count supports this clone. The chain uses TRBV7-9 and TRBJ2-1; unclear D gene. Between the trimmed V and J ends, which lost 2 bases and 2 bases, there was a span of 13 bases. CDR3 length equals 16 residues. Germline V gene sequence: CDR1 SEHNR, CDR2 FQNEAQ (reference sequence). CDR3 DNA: TGTGCCAGCAGCTTAAATGATGGGCCCGCCTACAATGAGCAGTTCTTC. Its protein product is CASSLNDGPAYNEQFF.

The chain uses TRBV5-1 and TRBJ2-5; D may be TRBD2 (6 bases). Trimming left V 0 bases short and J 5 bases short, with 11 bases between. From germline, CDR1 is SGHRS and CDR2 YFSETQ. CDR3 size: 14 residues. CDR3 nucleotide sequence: TGCGCCAGCAGCTTGGGGGGAGGTCGGGAGACCCAGTACTTC. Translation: CASSLGGGRETQYF.

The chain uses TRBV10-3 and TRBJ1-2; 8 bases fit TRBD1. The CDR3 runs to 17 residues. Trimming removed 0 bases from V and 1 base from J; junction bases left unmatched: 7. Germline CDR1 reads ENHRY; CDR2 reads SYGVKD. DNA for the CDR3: TGTGCCATCAGTGAGTCGACAGGACAGGGCCTTAACTATGGCTACACCTTC. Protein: CAISESTGQGLNYGYTF.

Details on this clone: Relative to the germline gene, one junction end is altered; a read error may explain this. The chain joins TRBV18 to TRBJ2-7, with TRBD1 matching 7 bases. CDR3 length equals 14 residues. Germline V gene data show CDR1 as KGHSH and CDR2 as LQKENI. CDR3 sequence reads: CTSSAYGTDYEQYF. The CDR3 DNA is TGTACCAGCTCAGCGTACGGGACAGACTACGAGCAGTACTTC.

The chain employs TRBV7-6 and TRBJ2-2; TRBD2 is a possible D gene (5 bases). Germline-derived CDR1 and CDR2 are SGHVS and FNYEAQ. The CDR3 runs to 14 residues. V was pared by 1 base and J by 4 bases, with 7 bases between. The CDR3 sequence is CASSLVGSTGELFF. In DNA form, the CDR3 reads TGTGCCAGCAGCTTAGTAGGGAGCACCGGGGAGCTGTTTTTT.